This TCR beta chain was profiled in a study of regulatory T cells in long-lasting Graves disease (dated by TCRdb to the early 2020s). Regarding the research as a whole: Antithyroid drugs had been taken for less than 3 months by newly diagnosed Graves' disease patients. Persistent Graves' disease patients were compared with newly diagnosed Graves' disease patients by peripheral blood TCR sequencing and RNA sequencing. The study was registered as a clinical trial and conducted in China. A total of some 33 samples were covered by TCR sequencing, comprising 13 persistent and around 20 newly diagnosed Graves' disease patients. The study at large found these results: Persistent Graves' disease patients showed lower TCR Shannon entropy and fewer highly expanded clones than newly diagnosed patients, suggesting clonal expansion. Persistent disease showed preferential use of TRBV28, TRBJ1-2 and TRBJ2-5, whereas newly diagnosed disease favored TRBV20-1 and TRBJ2-1. Persistent patients shared more public clonotypes among themselves (fewer than 3,000) than newly diagnosed patients did (approximately 900). Sequencing and analysis were restricted to the TCR beta chain. The authors noted that the small sample size was a limitation that may lower accuracy. The study examined only peripheral blood because the primary lesion, thyroid tissue, could not be accessed.

The CDR3 contains 16 residues, cysteine and phenylalanine counted. CDR3 DNA is the only sequence kept; it has 48 bases, read in frame from the first base. V is cut back by 3 bases and J by 2 bases, with 7 bases in the junction unmatched. As encoded in the germline V gene (reference sequence), CDR1 is DFQATT while CDR2 is SNEGSKA. The library was generated by multiplex PCR. The sequencing machine was an Illumina HiSeq 4000. iRepertoire HTBI primers and Arm-PCR amplification of CDR3 regions were used to construct TCR beta libraries. PCR products were gel purified before sequencing. The study's processing was this. Across samples, around 62 TRBV and around 15 TRBJ segments were identified and used for gene usage analysis of CDR3 amino acid clonotypes. Filtered high-quality paired reads were merged into contigs using COPE and FqMerger. BLAST was used to align contigs to IMGT TRBV, TRBD and TRBJ reference genes, and CDR3 was defined according to IMGT. Highly expanded clones were defined as clonotypes with a frequency above 0.1%. Shannon entropy was used to measure repertoire diversity, and the Gini coefficient was used to measure V-J evenness. A clonotype found in more than one individual was treated as public. TCRdb's own reprocessing of the public reads used fastp at Q25 and MiXCR and kept productive beta chains. One record per CDR3 amino acid sequence lists the most common genes and DNA. TCRdb, rather than the study authors, made the V and J calls. Within this sample are some 460,000 distinct CDR3 sequences, with 15% to 20% of them counted one time only. The ten largest clones take up over 9% of the sample.

The sample's time point label, decoded: newly diagnosed GD, antithyroid drugs for less than 3 months. RNA was extracted from PBMCs in TRIzol for both TCR sequencing and RNA sequencing. The diagnosis of Graves' disease was made according to American Thyroid Association guidelines. Patients for the study were recruited at an endocrinology department in Xi'an, China. From each patient, about 9 milliliters of peripheral blood was collected into an EDTA anticoagulant tube. Ficoll Paque Plus density gradient separation was used to isolate PBMCs, and no additional T cell sorting was done. An Agilent 2100 Bioanalyzer and agarose gel were used to check RNA quality, while a NanoDrop 2000 measured RNA concentration. This clonotype has ten or more counts. Its specific antigen is unknown. Base-call qualities are not available, and no considerably larger clone is one nucleotide away. This sample also appeared in a second study, on T cells in Graves' hyperthyroidism and ophthalmopathy. As the second study states: Stable Graves' hyperthyroidism was defined as the absence of progression to ophthalmopathy over 18 months of follow-up. The hyperthyroidism patients were between 18 and 65 years old and newly diagnosed, with a disease duration of less than 2 months. The study excluded patients with uncontrolled infections, other autoimmune diseases, pregnancy or lactation. Diagnoses were established on the basis of clinical symptoms, serum thyroxine and TRAb, thyroid ultrasound, and orbital computed tomography. The first round of RT-PCR for the TCR CDR3 was performed with the HTBI primer set and the Qiagen OneStep RT-PCR kit. Blood samples also contained most of the expanded thyroid clonotypes (frequency above 0.001), which suggests that blood repertoires may reflect thyroid immune responses. A 13 V-J signature model separated ophthalmopathy from stable hyperthyroidism, with approximately 87% sensitivity and 81.08% specificity in cross-validation and 80%/75% in testing. During validation, the model predicted progression to ophthalmopathy a median of around 7 months ahead of onset, with around 71% sensitivity and less than 85% specificity. To identify TCR V-J signatures that set the groups apart, the researchers used a discovery cohort of about a hundred patients, made up of 40 to 45 with Graves' ophthalmopathy and about 60 with stable Graves' hyperthyroidism. An independent validation cohort of around 20 hyperthyroidism patients and 17 patients who later progressed to ophthalmopathy tested prospective prediction of ophthalmopathy. The roughly 94 discovery patients were randomly divided into training and test sets at a 7:3 ratio. The study also compared thyroid tissue and blood T-cell repertoires from five or six Graves' hyperthyroidism patients. Once sampling was done, hyperthyroidism patients were given methimazole at a starting dose of 30 mg daily, whereas ophthalmopathy patients were given high-dose intravenous methylprednisolone. A second multiplex PCR round built the libraries, followed by size selection and purification. The libraries were sequenced on an Illumina HiSeq2000 using paired-end 100 bp reads. Raw data were processed with SOAPnuke, discarding reads with adapters, uncalled bases, mean Phred below 15, or no exact constant-primer or identifier match. High-quality paired reads were merged with COPE v1.2.5, and unique nucleotide sequences were defined as clonotypes. MiTCR v1.1 was used to align the clonotypes against IMGT TRBV, TRBD and TRBJ reference segments. Only V-J combinations with frequency above 0.0001, covering 99% to 99.2% of repertoires, were analysed. The TCS score was defined as the ratio of F50 (clonal expansion) to E x V (chaos), calculated using BLOSUM62-based TCRdist between CDR3 peptides within each V-J. Welch's t-statistics and random forest reduced around 510 V-J features to some 14, which were used in a naive Bayes classifier (R e1071). Sample size was not statistically predetermined, and blinding of investigators to group allocation was not performed. According to the paper, TCR Vbeta CDR3 sequencing was carried out on approximately 140 peripheral blood samples, which came from 40 to 45 ophthalmopathy, some 73 hyperthyroidism and 17 progressor patients.

The input for sequencing was peripheral blood mononuclear cells (PBMCs), taken at new diagnosis, from a patient treated with antithyroid drugs. The chain is assembled from TRBV20-1 and TRBJ2-7; 13 junctional bases match TRBD2. This sequence originates from a man between 40 and 49 years old with Graves disease. Donor details come from another sample of the same person, matched by shared clones. The base sequence is TGCAGTGCTAGTCGACTAGCGGGAGGCACCACCTACGAGCAGTACTTC. The encoded protein is CSASRLAGGTTYEQYF.